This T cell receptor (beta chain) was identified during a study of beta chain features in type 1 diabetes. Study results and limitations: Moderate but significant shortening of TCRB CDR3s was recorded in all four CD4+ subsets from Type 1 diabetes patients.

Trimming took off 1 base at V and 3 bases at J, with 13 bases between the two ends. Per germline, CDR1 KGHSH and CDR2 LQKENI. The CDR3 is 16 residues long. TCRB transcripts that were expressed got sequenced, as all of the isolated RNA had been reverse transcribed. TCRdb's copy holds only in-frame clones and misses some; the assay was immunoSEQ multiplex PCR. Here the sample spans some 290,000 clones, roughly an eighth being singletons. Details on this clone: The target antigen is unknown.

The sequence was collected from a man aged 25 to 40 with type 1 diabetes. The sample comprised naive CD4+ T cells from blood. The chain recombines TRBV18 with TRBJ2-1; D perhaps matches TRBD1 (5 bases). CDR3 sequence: CASSPRLTGDYNEQFF. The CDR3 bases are TGTGCCAGCTCACCACGTTTAACAGGTGACTACAATGAGCAGTTCTTC.